These T cell receptor beta chains were read from a single sample in a study of identical twins. MiXCR, run by TCRdb on the 5' RACE reads, gives a single entry per CDR3 protein. In the table there are approximately 190,000 distinct CDR3 sequences, around 15% of which are singletons. The sample was also reused in another study, on T cells expressing NK-cell markers.

The source material was CD8+ T cells sorted from blood. These TCRs come from a woman under 30 in good health. Each CDR3 is given with its conserved first and last residue. A D gene is named only where the DNA matches it firmly. Clone size, where shown, is once, few, many, or a class for clones that have expanded.

>TRBV3-1|TRBJ2-1|-|few
TGTGCCAGCAGCCAAGATCACCTTCGGGGACGGAGTTCCTACAATGAGCAGTTCTTC
CASSQDHLRGRSSYNEQFF
>TRBV27|TRBJ2-1|TRBD1|few
TGTGCCAGCAGCCCCGGGACAGGGGCTAGTGAGCAGTTCTTC
CASSPGTGASEQFF
>TRBV2|TRBJ2-1|TRBD2|few
TGTGCCAGCATTGGGACTAGCGGCTACAATGAGCAGTTCTTC
CASIGTSGYNEQFF
>TRBV6-1|TRBJ1-3|-|many
TGTGCCAGCAGTCAACCTGAGGTCTCTGGAAACACCATATATTTT
CASSQPEVSGNTIYF
>TRBV7-9|TRBJ1-2|-|few
TGTGCCAGCAGCTCTTCCGGGACATCTAACTATGGCTACACCTTC
CASSSSGTSNYGYTF
>TRBV27|TRBJ2-7|-|-
TGTGCCAGCAGTTTGAGGCAAACCACCTCTACCTACGAGCAGTACTTC
CASSLRQTTSTYEQYF
>TRBV12-3/TRBV12-4|TRBJ1-4|-|-
TGTGCCAGCAACTACCAGGGACCGGGTGAAAAACTGTTTTTT
CASNYQGPGEKLFF
>TRBV13|TRBJ2-1|TRBD2|once
TGTGCCAGCAGCGCCGGGACTAGCGGGAGGGAAGGGCCCAATGAGCAGTTCTTC
CASSAGTSGREGPNEQFF
>TRBV9|TRBJ2-2|TRBD2|-
TGTGCCAGCAGCTCTCCGGGACTAGCGGGAGGGCCGGTGGGGACCGGGGAGCTGTTTTTT
CASSSPGLAGGPVGTGELFF
>TRBV12-3/TRBV12-4|TRBJ2-3|-|few
TGTGCCAGCAGTCCAACGGGACTCGCGAGGACAGATACGCAGTATTTT
CASSPTGLARTDTQYF
>TRBV3-1|TRBJ1-2|-|few
TGTGCCAGCAGCCCTTTGGGGGGCGTGAACTATGGCTACACCTTC
CASSPLGGVNYGYTF
>TRBV3-1|TRBJ1-2|TRBD1|-
TGTGCCAGCAGCCCGGATCCTTCGGACAGGGACGACGGCTACACCTTC
CASSPDPSDRDDGYTF
>TRBV7-9|TRBJ2-2|TRBD1|few
TGTGCCAGCAGCTCCGCCGGGACAGGGGGCGGGGAGCTGTTTTTT
CASSSAGTGGGELFF
>TRBV7-9|TRBJ1-3|-|-
TGTGCCAGCAGCTCGCTCGTGGGAAACTCTGGAAACACCATATATTTT
CASSSLVGNSGNTIYF
>TRBV12-3/TRBV12-4|TRBJ1-1|-|many
TGTGCCACCATTTCCCCTGGGCTGGTCTTTATGAACACTGAAGCTTTCTTT
CATISPGLVFMNTEAFF
>TRBV21-1|TRBJ1-5|-|-
TGTGCCAGCAGCAAAGGGGGCCAGGGCAGTCAGCCCCAGCATTTT
CASSKGGQGSQPQHF
>TRBV20-1|TRBJ2-5|-|few
TGCAGTGCTATCTACCCCAGTATCGCCCAGGAGACCCAGTACTTC
CSAIYPSIAQETQYF
>TRBV11-1|TRBJ2-7|TRBD2|few
TGTGCCAGCAGCTTAGTACCCCCCGATCTGGCGGGGGCCTACGAGCAGTACTTC
CASSLVPPDLAGAYEQYF
>TRBV3-1|TRBJ2-7|-|-
TGTGCCAGCAGCCAAGAGAAGACAGGCCACGAATACGAGCAGTACTTC
CASSQEKTGHEYEQYF
>TRBV5-1|TRBJ2-1|TRBD2|-
TGCGCCAGCAGCTTGGCCGAAGGTAGCGGGAGGCGCGATGAGCAGTTCTTC
CASSLAEGSGRRDEQFF
>TRBV15|TRBJ1-2|-|few
TGTGCCACCTCGGCAGGGTCAGGTGGCTACACCTTC
CATSAGSGGYTF
>TRBV27|TRBJ2-2|-|few
TGTGCCAGCTGTCACGGGTTCACCGGGGAGCTGTTTTTT
CASCHGFTGELFF
>TRBV11-2|TRBJ1-1|-|many
TGTGCCAGCAGCTGGAACACTGAAGCTTTCTTT
CASSWNTEAFF
>TRBV11-2|TRBJ2-3|TRBD2|few
TGTGCCAGCAGCTTAGAATTCTCCCTAGCGGGAGCCACAGATACGCAGTATTTT
CASSLEFSLAGATDTQYF
>TRBV6-5|TRBJ2-7|TRBD1|-
TGTGCCAGCAGTTACGAAGGGACAGGGAGAGACGAGCAGTACTTC
CASSYEGTGRDEQYF
>TRBV20-1|TRBJ2-7|-|-
TGCAGTGCGATCACCCGACAGGACTACGAGCAGTACTTC
CSAITRQDYEQYF
>TRBV25-1|TRBJ2-1|-|few
TGTGCCAGCAGTGCGGACGGCTACAATGAGCAGTTCTTC
CASSADGYNEQFF
>TRBV12-3/TRBV12-4|TRBJ2-1|-|few
TGTGCCAGCAGTGTAGGGACTCAACGACGGTTCTTC
CASSVGTQRRFF
>TRBV7-9|TRBJ2-1|-|few
TGTGCCAGCAGCTTAGTACTGAGCTCCTACAATGAGCAGTTCTTC
CASSLVLSSYNEQFF
>TRBV28|TRBJ1-5|-|few
TGTGCCAGCAGACCAGACGGAGATAGCAATCAGCCCCAGCATTTT
CASRPDGDSNQPQHF
>TRBV7-6|TRBJ2-3|TRBD1|few
TGTGCCAGCAGCCCCGGGACAGGGACAGATACGCAGTATTTT
CASSPGTGTDTQYF
>TRBV7-9|TRBJ2-7|TRBD1|few
TGTGCCAGCAGCTTAGCCGGGACAGGGGGTGGATACGAGCAGTACTTC
CASSLAGTGGGYEQYF
>TRBV10-2|TRBJ2-5|-|-
TGCGCCACCGAACGGGGGACCCAGTACTTC
CATERGTQYF
>TRBV7-2|TRBJ2-7|-|few
TGTGCCAGCACCCCATCGCGGGGCGGTGTCTTCGAGCAGTACTTC
CASTPSRGGVFEQYF
>TRBV25-1|TRBJ1-2|TRBD1|-
TGTGCCAGCAAATCGACAGGGTCCAGGGACTATGGCTACACCTTC
CASKSTGSRDYGYTF
>TRBV12-3/TRBV12-4|TRBJ2-1|TRBD2|few
TGTGCCAGCAGTGCCGGGACTAGCGCAAATGAGCAGTTCTTC
CASSAGTSANEQFF
>TRBV3-1|TRBJ1-2|-|few
TGTGCCAGCAGCCAAAGGGCTAACTATGGCTACACCTTC
CASSQRANYGYTF
>TRBV29-1|TRBJ2-2|-|many
TGCAGCGTTGAAGATCGCCGCAGAGCGGAGGGGAACACCGGGGAGCTGTTTTTT
CSVEDRRRAEGNTGELFF
>TRBV12-3/TRBV12-4|TRBJ1-5|-|-
TGTGCCAGCAGTTTAGCGCGGGGAGATGGTCAGCCCCAGCATTTT
CASSLARGDGQPQHF
>TRBV27|TRBJ2-6|-|-
TGTGCCAGCAGGACAGTGGCATCTGGGGCCAACGTCCTGACTTTC
CASRTVASGANVLTF
>TRBV27|TRBJ2-3|TRBD2|many
TGTGCCAGCAGTCTACTAGCGGGGGTGGGCACAGATACGCAGTATTTT
CASSLLAGVGTDTQYF